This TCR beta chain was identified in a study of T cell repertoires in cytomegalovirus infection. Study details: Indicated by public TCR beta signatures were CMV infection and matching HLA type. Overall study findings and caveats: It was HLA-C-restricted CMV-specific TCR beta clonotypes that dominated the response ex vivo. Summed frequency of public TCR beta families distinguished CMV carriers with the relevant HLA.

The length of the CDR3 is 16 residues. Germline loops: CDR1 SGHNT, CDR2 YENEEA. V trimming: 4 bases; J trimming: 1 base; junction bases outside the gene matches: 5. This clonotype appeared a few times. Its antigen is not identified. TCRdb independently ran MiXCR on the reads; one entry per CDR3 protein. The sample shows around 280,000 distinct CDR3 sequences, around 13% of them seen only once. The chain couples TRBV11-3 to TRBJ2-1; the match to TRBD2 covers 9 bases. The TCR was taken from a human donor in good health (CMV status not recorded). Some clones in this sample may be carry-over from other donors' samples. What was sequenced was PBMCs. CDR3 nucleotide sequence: TGTGCCAGCAGCTACTCGGCGGGAGGGTCCTACAATGAGCAGTTCTTC. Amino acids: CASSYSAGGSYNEQFF.